These 11 T cell receptor beta chains were sequenced from one sample in a study of cytomegalovirus exposure and HLA in healthy donors. PCR involved 60 Vbeta and 13 Jbeta primers. The method was immunoSEQ multiplex PCR; TCRdb's version includes in-frame clones alone and lacks a portion of them. The table lists roughly 100,000 clones, roughly 76% of them singletons. The sequenced sample was PBMCs. The source is a man aged 35 to 55 in good health and CMV-seronegative.

This chain connects TRBV25-1 to TRBJ2-1; 10 bases are shared with TRBD1. The CDR3 is 15 amino acids. Germline V gene sequence: CDR1 MGHDK, CDR2 SYGVNS. The trim removed 6 bases at V and 6 bases at J, leaving 8 bases unmatched. This CDR3 reads CASRADRGSGNEQFF. Written as DNA, the CDR3 is TGTGCCAGCAGGGCGGACAGGGGGTCGGGCAATGAGCAGTTCTTC.

The chain links TRBV28 to TRBJ1-2; 7 bases line up with TRBD1. The J segment lost 5 bases and the V segment lost 7 bases, leaving 4 bases of the junction unmatched. The CDR3 loop spans 12 amino acids. CDR1 and CDR2 from the germline V gene are MDHEN and SYDVKM. CDR3 in amino acids: CASKAGGYGYTF. The CDR3 nucleotides read TGTGCCAGCAAGGCAGGGGGATATGGCTACACCTTC.

The table lists this clone with a few counts. J is TRBJ1-1 and V is TRBV6-5, with 7 bases matching TRBD1. Looked up from germline, CDR1 is MNHEY and CDR2 is SVGAGI. V lost 6 bases and J lost 8; bases outside the gene matches: 9. The CDR3 is 13 residues long. The CDR3: CASSRDSILEAFF. DNA of the CDR3: TGTGCCAGCAGCAGGGACAGCATACTAGAAGCTTTCTTT.

The rearrangement uses TRBV5-4 and TRBJ2-7; 10 nucleotides align to TRBD2. This CDR3 is built from 14 residues. Germline CDR1 is SGHNT and CDR2 is YYREEE (reference sequence). Trimming removed 4 bases from V and 4 bases from J; junction bases left unmatched: 5. Written as DNA, the CDR3 is TGTGCCAGCAGCCCTAGCGGGAGTTATTACGAGCAGTACTTC. Residues: CASSPSGSYYEQYF.

In its sample, this clone was seen a few times. The chain joins TRBV6-4 to TRBJ1-5; D ambiguous. The V gene lost 10 bases and the J gene lost 0 bases, with 16 bases spanning the gap. The CDR3 covers 15 residues. Germline V gives CDR1 MRHNA, CDR2 SNTAGT. CDR3 DNA: TGTGCCATCACACCGTCCGCCGCTAGCAATCAGCCCCAGCATTTT. Protein: CAITPSAASNQPQHF.

The chain links TRBV7-2 to TRBJ1-5; no clear D. This CDR3 comprises 13 residues. The V gene's germline CDR1 is SGHTA and CDR2 FQGNSA. V was clipped by 1 base and J by 5 bases, with 6 bases between them. CDR3 in amino acids: CASSLVRDQPQHF. CDR3 bases: TGTGCCAGCAGCTTAGTCCGAGATCAGCCCCAGCATTTT.

Points on this clone: Given the absence of the conserved phenylalanine or tryptophan at the CDR3 end, a read error is likely. The V and J genes are TRBV2 and TRBJ1-1; tentatively, D is TRBD1 (5 bases). The germline V and J ends were trimmed by 2 bases and 8 bases, with 15 bases remaining between them. Germline V gene lookup returns CDR1 SNHLY and CDR2 FYNNEI. The CDR3 length is 14 residues. The CDR3 DNA is TGTGCCAGCAGTGAATTCCGGGGGGAGGGGGAAGCTTTCTAT. Protein product: CASSEFRGEGEAFY.

The gene calls are TRBV5-1 and TRBJ2-3, with TRBD2 matching 11 bases. This CDR3 has 16 residues. V dropped 4 bases and J dropped 0; count of bases not matched to a gene: 4. Germline V CDR1 and CDR2: SGHRS, YFSETQ. CDR3 DNA: TGCGCCAGCAGCCGGACTAGCGGGCCTAGCACAGATACGCAGTATTTT. Encoded protein: CASSRTSGPSTDTQYF. Full variable domain (rest looked up from reference TRBV5-1 and TRBJ2-3): KAGVTQTPRYLIKTRGQQVTLSCSPISGHRSVSWYQQTPGQGLQFLFEYFSETQRNKGNFPGRFSGRQFSNSRSEMNVSTLELGDSALYLCASSRTSGPSTDTQYFGPGTRLTVL.

The V and J genes are TRBV7-6 and TRBJ2-2, with D maybe TRBD2 (6 bases). The germline gives CDR1 SGHVS, CDR2 FNYEAQ. V lost 5 bases and J 2 bases, leaving 15 bases between the germline ends. The CDR3 length is 16 residues. The CDR3 DNA follows: TGTGCCAGCAGCATAACCAGCGGGTATAACACCGGGGAGCTGTTTTTT. It is translated as CASSITSGYNTGELFF.

This clone has only a few counts. The CDR3 bases are TGCAGCGTTGGAGGACAGGGGGCGGACTATGGCTACACCTTC. This encodes CSVGGQGADYGYTF. The chain carries TRBV29-1 and TRBJ1-2, with 11 bases that match TRBD1. V dropped 4 bases and J dropped 3; count of bases not matched to a gene: 4. The length of the CDR3 is 14 residues. Germline V lookup: CDR1 SQVTM, CDR2 ANQGSEA.

This clone was detected a few times. V and J are TRBV5-1 and TRBJ2-5, with D possibly TRBD1 on 5 matching bases. Germline lookup yields CDR1 SGHRS and CDR2 YFSETQ. The V and J ends lost 4 bases and 4 bases respectively, with 14 bases between them. The CDR3 length is 14 residues. CDR3: CASSIDSIGETQYF. CDR3 DNA sequence: TGCGCCAGCAGCATCGACAGCATAGGAGAGACCCAGTACTTC.